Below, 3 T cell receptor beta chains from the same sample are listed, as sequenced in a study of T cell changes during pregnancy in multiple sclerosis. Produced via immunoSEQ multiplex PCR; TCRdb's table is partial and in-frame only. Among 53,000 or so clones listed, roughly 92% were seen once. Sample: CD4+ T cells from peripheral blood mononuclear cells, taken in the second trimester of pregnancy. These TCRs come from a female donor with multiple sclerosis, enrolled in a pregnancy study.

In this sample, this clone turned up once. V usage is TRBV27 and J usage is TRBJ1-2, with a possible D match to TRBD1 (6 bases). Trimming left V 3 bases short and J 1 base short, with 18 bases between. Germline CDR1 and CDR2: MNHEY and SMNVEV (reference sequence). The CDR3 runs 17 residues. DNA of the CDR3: TGTGCCAGCAGTTTCGGGGGGGGGCGGACGGGTAACTATGGCTACACCTTC. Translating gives CASSFGGGRTGNYGYTF.

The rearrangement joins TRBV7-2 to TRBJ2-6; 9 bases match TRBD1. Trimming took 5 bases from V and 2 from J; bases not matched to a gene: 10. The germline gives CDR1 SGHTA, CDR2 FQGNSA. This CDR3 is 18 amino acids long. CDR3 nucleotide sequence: TGTGCCAGCAGCACTCCCGGGACAGGGACCCCTGGGGCCAACGTCCTGACTTTC. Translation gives CASSTPGTGTPGANVLTF.

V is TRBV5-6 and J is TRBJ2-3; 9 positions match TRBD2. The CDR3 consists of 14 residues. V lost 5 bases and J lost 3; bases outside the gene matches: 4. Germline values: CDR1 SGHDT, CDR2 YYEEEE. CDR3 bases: TGTGCCAGCAGGGAGCGGGGGGTTACAGATACGCAGTATTTT. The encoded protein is CASRERGVTDTQYF.